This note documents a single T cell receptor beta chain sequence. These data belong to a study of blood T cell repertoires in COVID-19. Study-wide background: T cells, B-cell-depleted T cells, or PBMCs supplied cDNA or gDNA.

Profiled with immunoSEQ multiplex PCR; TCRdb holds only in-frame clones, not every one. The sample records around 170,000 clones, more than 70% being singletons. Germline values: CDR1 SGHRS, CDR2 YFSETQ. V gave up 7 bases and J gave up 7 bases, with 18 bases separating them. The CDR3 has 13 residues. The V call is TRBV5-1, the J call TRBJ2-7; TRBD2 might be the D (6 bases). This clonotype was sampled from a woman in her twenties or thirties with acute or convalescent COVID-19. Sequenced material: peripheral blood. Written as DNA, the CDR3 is TGCGCCAGCCAACGGGACTCCGGGGGTGAGCAGTACTTC. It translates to CASQRDSGGEQYF.